These 26 T cell receptor beta chains were sequenced from one sample in a study of cytomegalovirus exposure and HLA in healthy donors. This PCR relied on a set of 60 Vbeta primers and 13 Jbeta primers. Here immunoSEQ multiplex PCR was the method, and the copy in TCRdb shows in-frame clones only, minus some. The data contain some 180,000 clones, under 80% of them seen just once; the ten biggest clones take up roughly 2.5%. Specimen: PBMCs. These receptors all come from a woman in her thirties in good health and CMV-seropositive.

Note on this clone: A read error may account for a junction end that differs from germline. This sequence joins TRBV7-2 and TRBJ2-3, with TRBD2 matching over 13 bases. CDR3 length equals 18 residues. The germline V gene has CDR1 SGHTA and CDR2 FQGNSA. The CDR3 DNA reads TGTGCCACCAGCTCACAGGGACCGGGACTAGCGGGGTTGGATACGCAGTATTTT. Protein product: CATSSQGPGLAGLDTQYF.

The rearrangement links TRBV6-5 to TRBJ2-7; D is unclear. V was trimmed by 4 bases and J by 2 bases, leaving 9 bases between them. CDR1 MNHEY and CDR2 SVGAGI come from the germline V gene. The CDR3 is 13 amino acids. Here the CDR3 DNA reads TGTGCCAGCAGTTCCTCACAGACCTACGAGCAGTACTTC. Protein product: CASSSSQTYEQYF.

The chain employs TRBV12-5 and TRBJ1-2; D uncertain. The ends were cut back, 4 bases at V and 5 bases at J, with 14 bases in the middle. The CDR3 extends over 14 amino acids. Germline V CDR1 and CDR2: LGHNT, FRNRAP. The CDR3 spells CASGSSGLGYGYTF. The CDR3 coding sequence is TGTGCTAGTGGTTCTAGTGGGTTGGGTTATGGCTACACCTTC.

This clone was observed a handful of times. The rearrangement uses TRBV7-2 and TRBJ2-3; D is possibly TRBD2 (6 bases). The CDR3 is 15 amino acids. Trimming took 5 bases from V and 2 from J, leaving 14 bases between them. Germline CDR1 reads SGHTA; CDR2 reads FQGNSA. CDR3 amino acids: CASSRGSRLTDTQYF. CDR3 coding DNA: TGTGCCAGCAGCCGGGGGTCCCGACTCACAGATACGCAGTATTTT.

This clone was observed a handful of times. The gene calls are TRBV10-3 and TRBJ1-2; 7 nucleotides align to TRBD1. The CDR3 covers 11 residues. The germline CDR1 and CDR2 sequences are ENHRY and SYGVKD. Germline trimming cut 5 bases from V and 7 bases from J; bases unmatched to any gene: 1. CDR3 nucleotides: TGTGCCATCAGTTCAGGGGGTGGCTACACCTTC. As protein: CAISSGGGYTF.

The CDR3 here is CALGATGGRRNQPQHF. The CDR3 DNA reads as TGTGCCCTTGGGGCCACAGGGGGACGGCGGAATCAGCCCCAGCATTTT. This chain connects TRBV10-3 to TRBJ1-5, with TRBD1 identical over 8 bases. The CDR3 is made up of 16 amino acids. Germline V gives CDR1 ENHRY, CDR2 SYGVKD. V dropped 11 bases and J dropped 4; count of bases not matched to a gene: 16.

The chain links TRBV27 to TRBJ1-6; no firm D call. The CDR3 loop spans 12 amino acids. The V gene lost 3 bases and the J gene lost 14 bases, with 11 bases spanning the gap. Germline values: CDR1 MNHEY, CDR2 SMNVEV (reference sequence). In nucleotides, the CDR3 is TGTGCCAGCAGTTTCACCGAGTCTTCCCTCCACTTT. This sequence encodes CASSFTESSLHF.

This chain links TRBV9 with TRBJ1-2; 10 positions agree with TRBD1. Germline CDR1 is SGDLS and CDR2 is YYNGEE. Germline trimming cut 2 bases from V and 6 bases from J; bases unmatched to any gene: 10. The CDR3 loop spans 16 amino acids. CDR3 protein: CASSVDRGREKDGYTF. The CDR3 coding sequence is TGTGCCAGCAGCGTTGACAGGGGGCGCGAGAAGGATGGCTACACCTTC. The entire variable domain, with the rest obtained from reference TRBV9 and TRBJ1-2, is as follows: DSGVTQTPKHLITATGQRVTLRCSPRSGDLSVYWYQQSLDQGLQFLIQYYNGEERAKGNILERFSAQQFPDLHSELNLSSLELGDSALYFCASSVDRGREKDGYTFGSGTRLTVV.

CDR3 sequence: CATSRVAGPANTGELFF. As DNA, the CDR3 is TGTGCCACCAGCAGAGTCGCGGGGCCCGCGAACACCGGGGAGCTGTTTTTT. J is TRBJ2-2 and V is TRBV15; possible D gene TRBD2, 6 bases. With 1 base removed from V and 0 bases from J, the gap between germline ends came to 12 bases. The CDR3 has 17 amino acids. CDR1 is LNHNV and CDR2 is YYDKDF in the germline V gene (reference sequence).

This clone was observed a handful of times. The chain has TRBV9 and TRBJ1-2; 9 bases are shared with TRBD1. This CDR3 has 15 residues. Germline V CDR1 and CDR2: SGDLS, YYNGEE. V shed 4 bases and J 6 bases; nucleotides not matched to a gene: 10. The CDR3 sequence: CASSTRDRAGNGYTF. Written as DNA, the CDR3 is TGTGCCAGCAGCACCCGGGACAGGGCAGGAAATGGCTACACCTTC. Full variable domain (rest looked up from reference TRBV9 and TRBJ1-2): DSGVTQTPKHLITATGQRVTLRCSPRSGDLSVYWYQQSLDQGLQFLIQYYNGEERAKGNILERFSAQQFPDLHSELNLSSLELGDSALYFCASSTRDRAGNGYTFGSGTRLTVV.

The CDR3 DNA reads as TGTGCCGCCTCCCCGCAGCGTACCTACGAGCAGTACTTC. Its protein is CAASPQRTYEQYF. This chain joins TRBV10-3 and TRBJ2-7; D remains ambiguous. Looked up from germline, CDR1 is ENHRY and CDR2 is SYGVKD. This CDR3 contains 13 residues. V lost 11 bases and J lost 2, with 16 bases in between.

The chain joins TRBV5-1 to TRBJ2-6; D is perhaps TRBD1 (7 bases). There are 17 residues in the CDR3. CDR1 and CDR2 from the germline V gene are SGHRS and YFSETQ. Trimming left V 3 bases short and J 3 bases short, with 16 bases between. CDR3 DNA: TGCGCCAGCAGCTGGGGGGCAGGGGGATATGGGGCCAACGTCCTGACTTTC. It encodes CASSWGAGGYGANVLTF. Full variable domain (rest looked up from reference TRBV5-1 and TRBJ2-6): KAGVTQTPRYLIKTRGQQVTLSCSPISGHRSVSWYQQTPGQGLQFLFEYFSETQRNKGNFPGRFSGRQFSNSRSEMNVSTLELGDSALYLCASSWGAGGYGANVLTFGAGSRLTVL.

The rearrangement joins TRBV10-3 to TRBJ2-5, with a weak D call TRBD2 (7 bases). Between the trimmed V and J ends, which lost 0 bases and 5 bases, there was a span of 13 bases. The CDR3 is 15 residues long. Germline CDR1 reads ENHRY; CDR2 reads SYGVKD. The CDR3 loop is CAISESRGTSETQYF. The CDR3 DNA reads TGTGCCATCAGTGAGTCGCGGGGGACAAGCGAGACCCAGTACTTC.

The chain couples TRBV19 to TRBJ2-7, with D perhaps TRBD1 (6 bases). The CDR3 consists of 13 residues. The germline CDR1 and CDR2 sequences are LNHDA and SQIVND (reference sequence). The V and J ends lost 4 bases and 4 bases respectively, with 11 bases between them. CDR3 protein: CASSRTVFYEQYF. CDR3 nucleotides: TGTGCCAGTAGTAGGACAGTCTTTTACGAGCAGTACTTC.

This chain links TRBV7-2 with TRBJ1-4; maybe TRBD1 (5 bases). The CDR3 is made up of 15 amino acids. The germline V gene has CDR1 SGHTA and CDR2 FQGNSA. V lost 5 bases to trimming and J lost 0 bases, with 10 bases between them. The CDR3 loop is CASSTDSATNEKLFF. The CDR3 DNA is TGTGCCAGCAGCACCGACAGTGCAACTAATGAAAAACTGTTTTTT. Looking up the rest from reference TRBV7-2 and TRBJ1-4 gives the full variable domain: GAGVSQSPSNKVTEKGKDVELRCDPISGHTALYWYRQSLGQGLEFLIYFQGNSAPDKSGLPSDRFSAERTGGSVSTLTIQRTQQEDSAVYLCASSTDSATNEKLFFGSGTQLSVL.

The table lists this clone with a count of one. This rearrangement joins TRBV6-1 to TRBJ1-4, with a weak D call TRBD1 (6 bases). The length of the CDR3 is 14 residues. Trimming shortened V by 7 bases and J by 5 bases, and 14 bases separated the two germline ends. The germline V gene encodes CDR1 MNHNS and CDR2 SASEGT. CDR3 in DNA: TGTGCCAGCACCCGAGACAGGAGGAATGAAAAACTGTTTTTT. Translating it yields CASTRDRRNEKLFF.

The rearrangement joins TRBV10-1 to TRBJ2-7; weak D call: TRBD1 (5 bases). The germline gives CDR1 WNHNN, CDR2 SYGVQD (reference sequence). V lost 7 bases to trimming and J lost 0 bases, with 10 bases between them. The CDR3 has 13 amino acids. CDR3 DNA: TGCGCCAGCAACCCCGACAGCTCCTACGAGCAGTACTTC. This encodes CASNPDSSYEQYF.

The rearrangement uses TRBV4-1 and TRBJ1-5; tentative D call: TRBD1 (6 bases). Germline V lookup: CDR1 MGHRA, CDR2 YSYEKL. Trimming took 0 bases from V and 0 from J, leaving 18 bases between them. The length of the CDR3 is 19 residues. CDR3 protein: CASSQDSRTEDYSNQPQHF. Here the CDR3 DNA reads TGCGCCAGCAGCCAAGATTCGAGGACAGAAGATTATAGCAATCAGCCCCAGCATTTT.

This clone appeared once. The chain is built from TRBV6-5 and TRBJ1-1; 8 positions agree with TRBD1. The CDR3 covers 16 residues. Germline CDR1 and CDR2: MNHEY and SVGAGI. The V gene end was trimmed by 2 bases and the J gene end by 1 base; junction bases not matched to a gene: 6. The CDR3 coding sequence is TGTGCCAGCAGTTACCAGGGGGCATCACAGAACACTGAAGCTTTCTTT. This translates into CASSYQGASQNTEAFF.

The table lists this clone with a few counts. The CDR3 DNA is TGTGCCAGCAGCTTCGGTTTAGACTACGAGCAGTACTTC. Translating gives CASSFGLDYEQYF. The chain has TRBV11-3 and TRBJ2-7; D not resolved. Trimming took 3 bases from V and 3 from J, leaving 9 bases between them. Germline values: CDR1 SGHNT, CDR2 YENEEA. This CDR3 spans 13 amino acids.

The gene calls are TRBV27 and TRBJ2-1; D is unclear. CDR3 length: 14 residues. With 3 bases removed from V and 4 bases from J, the gap between germline ends came to 10 bases. Germline assignment: CDR1 MNHEY and CDR2 SMNVEV (reference sequence). CDR3 loop: CASSFKNTYNEQFF. For the CDR3, the DNA is TGTGCCAGCAGTTTTAAGAACACATACAATGAGCAGTTCTTC.

This clone was seen just once. The V gene is TRBV4-1, the J gene TRBJ1-1; D is ambiguous. Germline lookup yields CDR1 MGHRA and CDR2 YSYEKL. This CDR3 is built from 11 residues. Trimming shortened V by 7 bases and J by 8 bases, and 11 bases separated the two germline ends. The DNA of the CDR3 is TGCGCCAGCACCCACGGCAGGGAAGCTTTCTTT. Its translation is CASTHGREAFF.

There are a few counts of this clone. The rearrangement joins TRBV28 to TRBJ1-4; D is uncertain. The CDR3 contains 14 residues. Germline CDR1 MDHEN, CDR2 SYDVKM. V shed 9 bases and J shed 3 bases, with 14 bases lying between them. DNA of the CDR3: TGTGCCAGTTCCGAAGGAGGGTCTAATGAAAAACTGTTTTTT. Its translation: CASSEGGSNEKLFF.

This clone was seen a few times. The chain joins TRBV30 to TRBJ2-7; 7 nucleotides agree with TRBD1. V shed 1 base and J 4 bases; nucleotides not matched to a gene: 7. Looked up from germline, CDR1 is GTSNPN and CDR2 is SVGIG (reference sequence). The CDR3 totals 14 residues. CDR3 protein: CAWSAPTGLYEQYF. The CDR3 DNA follows: TGTGCCTGGAGTGCCCCGACAGGGCTTTACGAGCAGTACTTC.

J is TRBJ2-2 and V is TRBV27; 13 bases match TRBD2. Germline loops: CDR1 MNHEY, CDR2 SMNVEV (reference sequence). The CDR3 totals 18 residues. Trimming took 5 bases from V and 2 from J; bases not matched to a gene: 8. The CDR3 region has the DNA TGTGCCAGCAGTCCCCTGACTAGCGGGGGGCTAAACACCGGGGAGCTGTTTTTT. Translation gives CASSPLTSGGLNTGELFF.

This clone showed up just a few times. The V call is TRBV19, the J call TRBJ1-1, with D possibly matching TRBD1 (6 bases). V lost 5 bases, J lost 1 base, and 11 bases lay in between. From germline, CDR1 is LNHDA and CDR2 SQIVND (reference sequence). The CDR3 loop spans 14 amino acids. In nucleotides, the CDR3 is TGTGCCAGTAGTGTGGGGGCTTGGAACACTGAAGCTTTCTTT. Translating gives CASSVGAWNTEAFF.